The T cell receptor beta chain under discussion was sequenced for a study of T-cell reconstitution after alpha-beta-depleted transplantation in children listed by TCRdb under 2016. Study-level background: The study quantitatively tracked T-cell immune reconstitution after TCRalphabeta/CD19-depleted allogeneic hematopoietic cell transplantation in children using TCR repertoire profiling.

Receptors were amplified or captured by PCR. TCRdb shows the sequencer as Illumina HiSeq 2500. TCR libraries were prepared with molecular barcoding, using unique molecular identifiers to normalize TCRbeta repertoire quantification. The public reads were quality trimmed at Q25 with fastp and then assembled into clones with MiXCR by TCRdb, keeping productive beta chains. Each record represents a unique CDR3 protein, reported with the most common genes and DNA among its rows. The sample table contains some 530,000 distinct CDR3 sequences; only one count was recorded for under 15% of them. About 5.6% of the sample comes from the top ten. The CDR3 goes from the cysteine to the phenylalanine over 15 residues. The entry retains the CDR3 DNA only, 45 bases that are in frame from base 1. Trimmed from V: 3 bases; trimmed from J: 5 bases; junction bases lacking a gene match: 6. A note on this clonotype: What antigen it recognizes has not been identified. It has no much larger one-base neighbor in the sample; base qualities were not kept.

The rearranged chain carries TRBV12-3 or TRBV12-4 and TRBJ2-1; 8 nucleotides in the junction match TRBD2. The source is a human donor who donated a stem cell graft to a child with combined immunodeficiency. The source was PBMCs from the stem cell graft donor, collected from the stem cell graft. The CDR3: CASSFSGSPHNEQFF. DNA sequence: TGTGCCAGCAGTTTCAGCGGGAGCCCCCACAATGAGCAGTTCTTC.